Listed below are T cell receptor beta chains from one sample, sequenced in a study of a mutant IDH1 vaccine in newly diagnosed glioma. Their recognized antigens are unknown. Data came from immunoSEQ multiplex PCR; TCRdb stores just in-frame clones and leaves some out. The repertoire has tens of thousands of clones, around 81% of them found once; the top ten carry 4.7%. Sequenced here: PBMCs, sampled from a glioma patient whose treatment included an IDH1 peptide vaccine. The receptors shown here come from a woman aged 35 to 49 with glioma. Some clones in this sample may be carry-over from other donors' samples. Both conserved end residues are part of each CDR3. The size entry is marked missing in some rows and otherwise reads once, few, many or a size class.

-,TRBV13,TRBJ1-5,CASSLKDQPQHF
-,TRBV6-1,TRBJ1-5,CASGPDAYQPQHF
-,TRBV7-2,TRBJ2-2,CASEPQGGNTGELFF
-,TRBV15,TRBJ2-7,CATSRDVGSGMEQYF
-,TRBV2,TRBJ2-1,CASTPGLAVIGRNEQFF
-,TRBV19,TRBJ2-3,CASKQGATSDTQYF
few,TRBV9,TRBJ1-4,CASSHSRGLGEKLFF
-,TRBV7-8,TRBJ1-4,CASSSKTGTLIEKLFF
-,TRBV7-2,TRBJ2-5,CASSWGLGETQYF
-,TRBV9,TRBJ2-5,CASSVAGSASQETQYF
-,TRBV11-2,TRBJ2-2,CASSLVLATYTGELFF
-,TRBV5-1,TRBJ2-7,CASSPISGGYYEQYF
-,TRBV6-5,TRBJ2-5,CASSYSRETQYF
-,TRBV19,TRBJ1-2,CASSISRGRVYGYTF
-,TRBV19,TRBJ2-3,CASSISRTGDTDTQYF
-,TRBV11-2,TRBJ2-7,CASSFMTSGGSYEQYF
-,TRBV19,TRBJ1-4,CASSMATPDTNEKLFF
-,TRBV28,TRBJ2-5,CASSLPSDPRHETQYF
-,TRBV5-1,TRBJ2-1,CASSSPGTSGSGEQFF
medium-sized,TRBV5-4,TRBJ2-1,CASSLGTSRTYNEQFF
-,TRBV9,TRBJ2-1,CASSVGGGGGVNEQFF
-,TRBV28,TRBJ1-6,CASSRDRGVKNSPLHF
-,TRBV2,TRBJ2-1,CASTPGQIGDEQFF
-,TRBV28,TRBJ1-1,CASSWGTPGAEAFF
-,TRBV27,TRBJ2-7,CASSRRLADPYEQYF
few,TRBV9,TRBJ2-1,CASSVGVATPYNEQFF